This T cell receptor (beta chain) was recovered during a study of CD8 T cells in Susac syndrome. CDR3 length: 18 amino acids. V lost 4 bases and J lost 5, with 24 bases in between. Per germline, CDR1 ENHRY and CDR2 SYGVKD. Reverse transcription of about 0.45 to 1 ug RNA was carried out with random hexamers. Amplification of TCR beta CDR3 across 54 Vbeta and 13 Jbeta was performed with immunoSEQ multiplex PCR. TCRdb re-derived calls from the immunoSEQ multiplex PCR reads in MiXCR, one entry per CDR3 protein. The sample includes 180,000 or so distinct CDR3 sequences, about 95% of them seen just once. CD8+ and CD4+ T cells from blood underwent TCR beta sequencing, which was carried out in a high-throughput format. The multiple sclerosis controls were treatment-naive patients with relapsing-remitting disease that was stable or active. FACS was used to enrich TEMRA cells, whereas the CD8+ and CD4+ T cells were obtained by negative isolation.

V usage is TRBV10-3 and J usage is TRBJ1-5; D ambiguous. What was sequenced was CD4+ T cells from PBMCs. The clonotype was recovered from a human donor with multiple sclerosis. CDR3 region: CAISALGVGSGRHQPQHF. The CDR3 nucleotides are TGTGCCATCAGTGCTCTTGGCGTCGGGAGCGGGCGGCATCAGCCCCAGCATTTT.